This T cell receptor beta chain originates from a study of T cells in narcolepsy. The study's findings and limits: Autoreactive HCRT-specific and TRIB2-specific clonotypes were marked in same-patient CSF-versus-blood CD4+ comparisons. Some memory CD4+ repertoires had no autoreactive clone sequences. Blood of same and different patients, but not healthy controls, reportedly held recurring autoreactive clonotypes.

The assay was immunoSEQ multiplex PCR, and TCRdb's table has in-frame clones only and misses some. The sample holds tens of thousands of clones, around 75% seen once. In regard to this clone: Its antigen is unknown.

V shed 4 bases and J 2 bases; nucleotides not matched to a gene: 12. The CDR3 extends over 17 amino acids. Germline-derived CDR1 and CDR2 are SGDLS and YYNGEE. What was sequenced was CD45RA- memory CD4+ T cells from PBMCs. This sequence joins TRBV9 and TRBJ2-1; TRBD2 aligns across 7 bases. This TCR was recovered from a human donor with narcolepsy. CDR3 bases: TGTGCCAGCAGCCCCACCGAGGGAGGGGCCCCCTACAATGAGCAGTTCTTC. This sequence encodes CASSPTEGGAPYNEQFF. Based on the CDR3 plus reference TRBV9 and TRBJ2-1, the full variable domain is DSGVTQTPKHLITATGQRVTLRCSPRSGDLSVYWYQQSLDQGLQFLIQYYNGEERAKGNILERFSAQQFPDLHSELNLSSLELGDSALYFCASSPTEGGAPYNEQFFGPGTRLTVL.